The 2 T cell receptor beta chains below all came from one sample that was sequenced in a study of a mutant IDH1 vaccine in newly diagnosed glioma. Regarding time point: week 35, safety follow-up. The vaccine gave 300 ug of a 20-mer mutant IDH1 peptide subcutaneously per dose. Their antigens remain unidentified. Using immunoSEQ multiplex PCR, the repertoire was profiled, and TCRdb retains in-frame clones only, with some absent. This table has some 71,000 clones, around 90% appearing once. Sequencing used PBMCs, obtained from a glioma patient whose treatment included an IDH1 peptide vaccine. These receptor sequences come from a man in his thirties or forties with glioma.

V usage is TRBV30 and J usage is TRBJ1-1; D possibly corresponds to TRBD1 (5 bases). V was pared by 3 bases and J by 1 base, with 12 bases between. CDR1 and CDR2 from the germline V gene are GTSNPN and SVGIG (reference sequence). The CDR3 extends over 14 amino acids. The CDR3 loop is CAWSPGGENTEAFF. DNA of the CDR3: TGTGCCTGGAGCCCTGGGGGAGAGAACACTGAAGCTTTCTTT. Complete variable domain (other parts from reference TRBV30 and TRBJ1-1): SQTIHQWPATLVQPVGSPLSLECTVEGTSNPNLYWYRQAAGRGLQLLFYSVGIGQISSEVPQNLSASRPQDRQFILSSKKLLLSDSGFYLCAWSPGGENTEAFFGQGTRLTVV.

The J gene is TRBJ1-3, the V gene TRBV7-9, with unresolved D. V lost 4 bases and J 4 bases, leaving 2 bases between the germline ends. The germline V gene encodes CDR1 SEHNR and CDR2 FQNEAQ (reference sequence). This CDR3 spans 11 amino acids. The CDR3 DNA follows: TGTGCCAGCAGCTCGGGAAACACCATATATTTT. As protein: CASSSGNTIYF.